The 15 T cell receptor beta chains below were found in one sample sequenced in a study of cytomegalovirus exposure and HLA in healthy donors. Primers for the PCR totalled 60 Vbeta and 13 Jbeta. Clones were sequenced by immunoSEQ multiplex PCR, and TCRdb holds only the in-frame ones, with some missing. The table includes approximately 80,000 clones, 78% detected once. The sample consisted of PBMCs. The receptor source for this set is a male donor in good health and CMV-seropositive.

The V gene is TRBV6-5, the J gene TRBJ2-7; D is perhaps TRBD1 (5 bases). CDR3 size: 15 residues. CDR1 is MNHEY and CDR2 is SVGAGI in the germline V gene. V lost 5 bases and J lost 3, with 17 bases in between. The CDR3 coding sequence is TGTGCCAGCAGTAAAGGACACCCCCGATTCTACGAGCAGTACTTC. Translated, it gives CASSKGHPRFYEQYF.

The V and J genes are TRBV6-1 and TRBJ2-7; D may be TRBD1 (6 bases). V was pared by 5 bases and J by 2 bases, with 16 bases between. CDR1 and CDR2 from the germline V gene are MNHNS and SASEGT. There are 15 residues in the CDR3. CDR3 sequence: CASSPIRQGPYEQYF. The CDR3 region has the DNA TGTGCCAGCAGTCCCATCAGGCAGGGGCCCTACGAGCAGTACTTC.

The V and J genes are TRBV4-1 and TRBJ2-5; the match to TRBD2 covers 14 bases. The CDR3 runs 18 residues. V dropped 4 bases and J dropped 5; count of bases not matched to a gene: 12. The germline V gene encodes CDR1 MGHRA and CDR2 YSYEKL. In DNA, the CDR3 is TGCGCCAGCAGCCCCTGGGGGACTAGCGGGGGAGGGGGGGAGACCCAGTACTTC. It yields the protein CASSPWGTSGGGGETQYF.

The chain combines TRBV12-5 with TRBJ2-5; 10 nucleotides align to TRBD2. The V gene's germline CDR1 is LGHNT and CDR2 FRNRAP. The CDR3 is made up of 15 amino acids. After removal of 6 bases from V and 1 base from J, the junction contained 5 bases not matched to a gene. The CDR3 region is CASGRGLAAQETQYF. The CDR3 region has the DNA TGTGCTAGTGGACGTGGACTAGCGGCCCAAGAGACCCAGTACTTC. The full variable domain, in which reference TRBV12-5 and TRBJ2-5 provide the parts outside the CDR3, is DARVTQTPRHKVTEMGQEVTMRCQPILGHNTVFWYRQTMMQGLELLAYFRNRAPLDDSGMPKDRFSAEMPDATLATLKIQPSEPRDSAVYFCASGRGLAAQETQYFGPGTRLLVL.

This rearrangement joins TRBV6-6 to TRBJ2-7; 8 positions match TRBD1. J gave up 3 bases and V 7 bases, and 8 bases lay outside the gene matches. Germline V gives CDR1 MNHNY, CDR2 SVGAGI (reference sequence). This CDR3 has 14 residues. Here the CDR3 reads CASKAGGAYYEQYF. The CDR3 coding sequence is TGTGCCAGCAAGGCAGGGGGCGCGTACTACGAGCAGTACTTC.

The V gene is TRBV27, the J gene TRBJ2-7, with a possible D match to TRBD1 (5 bases). Trimming pared 3 bases from V and 3 bases from J, leaving 9 bases between. This CDR3 is built from 13 residues. Germline CDR1 and CDR2: MNHEY and SMNVEV (reference sequence). CDR3 DNA: TGTGCCAGCAGTTTCACAGGAGACTACGAGCAGTACTTC. Translating gives CASSFTGDYEQYF.

The chain carries TRBV30 and TRBJ2-5, with D possibly matching TRBD1 (7 bases). The CDR3 loop spans 16 amino acids. The ends were cut back, 2 bases at V and 2 bases at J, with 18 bases in the middle. Germline CDR1 and CDR2: GTSNPN and SVGIG (reference sequence). The CDR3 sequence is CAWSFGQAGYQETQYF. CDR3 sequence (DNA): TGTGCCTGGAGTTTCGGACAGGCGGGATATCAAGAGACCCAGTACTTC.

V and J are TRBV19 and TRBJ2-7, with D possibly matching TRBD2 (5 bases). CDR3 length: 15 amino acids. Germline V gene data show CDR1 as LNHDA and CDR2 as SQIVND (reference sequence). V was trimmed by 4 bases and J by 0 bases, leaving 13 bases between them. This CDR3 reads CASSTSGRSSYEQYF. CDR3 in DNA: TGTGCCAGTAGTACAAGCGGCCGGAGCTCCTACGAGCAGTACTTC.

This chain joins TRBV18 and TRBJ2-7; the D is unclear. This CDR3 comprises 15 residues. V was pared by 2 bases and J by 5 bases, with 16 bases between. Germline V CDR1 and CDR2: KGHSH, LQKENI. The CDR3 DNA reads TGTGCCAGCTCACCAGCTCCGGCTAGTCCTAACGAGCAGTACTTC. Translation gives CASSPAPASPNEQYF. Together with reference TRBV18 and TRBJ2-7, the CDR3 gives the full variable domain: NAGVMQNPRHLVRRRGQEARLRCSPMKGHSHVYWYRQLPEEGLKFMVYLQKENIIDESGMPKERFSAEFPKEGPSILRIQQVVRGDSAAYFCASSPAPASPNEQYFGPGTRLTVT.

In DNA form, the CDR3 reads TGTGCCAGCAGCGCGGACAGGAGCTCCTACGAGCAGTACTTC. Encoded protein: CASSADRSSYEQYF. J is TRBJ2-7 and V is TRBV7-9; 7 bases match TRBD1. The trim removed 5 bases at V and 0 bases at J, leaving 4 bases unmatched. The length of the CDR3 is 14 residues. Germline V CDR1 and CDR2: SEHNR, FQNEAQ (reference sequence).

The rearrangement links TRBV18 to TRBJ2-5; the D is unclear. Germline V gene data show CDR1 as KGHSH and CDR2 as LQKENI. V lost 3 bases and J 6 bases, leaving 8 bases between the germline ends. The CDR3 loop spans 12 amino acids. CDR3 protein: CASSPPFQTQYF. Written as DNA, the CDR3 is TGTGCCAGCTCACCCCCGTTTCAGACCCAGTACTTC.

This chain connects TRBV28 to TRBJ1-5; D call uncertain. Trimming shortened V by 2 bases and J by 2 bases, and 4 bases separated the two germline ends. The CDR3 has 13 residues. Germline V gene lookup returns CDR1 MDHEN and CDR2 SYDVKM. The CDR3 DNA is TGTGCCAGCAGTTTACTAGGCAATCAGCCCCAGCATTTT. It is translated as CASSLLGNQPQHF. Based on the CDR3 plus reference TRBV28 and TRBJ1-5, the full variable domain is DVKVTQSSRYLVKRTGEKVFLECVQDMDHENMFWYRQDPGLGLRLIYFSYDVKMKEKGDIPEGYSVSREKKERFSLILESASTNQTSMYLCASSLLGNQPQHFGDGTRLSIL.

The J gene is TRBJ1-4, the V gene TRBV29-1, with TRBD1 as a possible D gene (5 bases). CDR1 and CDR2 (germline): SQVTM, ANQGSEA. Between the trimmed V and J ends, which lost 0 bases and 8 bases, there was a span of 10 bases. The CDR3 sequence is 13 residues long. CDR3 residues: CSVEDRAREKLFF. Written as DNA, the CDR3 is TGCAGCGTTGAAGACAGGGCGAGGGAAAAACTGTTTTTT.

This clone showed up just a few times. The chain links TRBV19 to TRBJ1-1; no definite D call. Between the trimmed V and J ends, which lost 4 bases and 1 base, there was a span of 13 bases. This CDR3 is built from 15 residues. CDR1 is LNHDA and CDR2 is SQIVND in the germline V gene (reference sequence). The CDR3 spells CASSTTGLKNTEAFF. For the CDR3, the DNA is TGTGCCAGTAGTACAACCGGACTCAAGAACACTGAAGCTTTCTTT.

V gene TRBV7-9 combines with J gene TRBJ2-7; a weak D match, TRBD2 (5 bases). With 1 base removed from V and 3 bases from J, the gap between germline ends came to 7 bases. CDR1 and CDR2 from the germline V gene are SEHNR and FQNEAQ (reference sequence). This CDR3 region has 13 residues. CDR3: CASSLVGGYEQYF. CDR3 sequence (DNA): TGTGCCAGCAGCTTAGTTGGAGGCTACGAGCAGTACTTC.